This entry concerns a single T cell receptor (beta chain). The data originate from a study of blood T cell repertoires in COVID-19. Study background: Spain, Italy and the United States supplied samples that represented acute and convalescent COVID-19. PBMCs, B-cell-depleted T cells, or T cells provided the cDNA or gDNA that made up the material.

V lost 1 base to trimming and J lost 1 base, with 24 bases between them. Germline CDR1 is MNHEY and CDR2 is SMNVEV (reference sequence). The CDR3 runs 20 residues. Per the original methods: Researchers report that nucleated cell counts were estimated from reference gene primer amplification. Profiling relied on immunoSEQ multiplex PCR, and the TCRdb table lists in-frame clones only, not all of them. V and J calls and clone size come straight from that table; D and trimming were deduced from the DNA. The profile covers 55,000 to 65,000 clones, with about 91% appearing a single time and 14% taken by the ten largest.

V and J are TRBV27 and TRBJ2-3; TRBD2 is a possible D gene (7 bases). Sequencing was carried out using peripheral blood. The sequence came from a woman aged 55 to 70 with active COVID-19. For the CDR3, the DNA is TGTGCCAGCAGTTTATACCCCCCCGGGCGGGGGCTAATCGGCACAGATACGCAGTATTTT. Residues: CASSLYPPGRGLIGTDTQYF.